The next 3 T cell receptor beta chains were all read from a single sample in a study of blood T cell repertoires in COVID-19. The protocol was immunoSEQ multiplex PCR, while the TCRdb copy is restricted to in-frame clones and leaves out a portion. This table holds under 200,000 clones, under 90% found once. Sequenced sample: PBMCs or T cells enriched from blood (not recorded which). All receptors come from a woman aged 45-65 years who had recovered from COVID-19.

This clone has just one count. The rearrangement links TRBV6-4 to TRBJ2-1; D not certain. This CDR3 region has 15 residues. Per the germline V gene, CDR1 is MRHNA and CDR2 is SNTAGT. V lost 5 bases and J 4 bases, leaving 15 bases between the germline ends. The DNA for the CDR3 is TGTGCCAGCAGTTTCAATCATGAGGCTTACAATGAGCAGTTCTTC. This gives the protein CASSFNHEAYNEQFF.

The CDR3 here is CASSPQERASYEQYF. The CDR3 coding sequence is TGTGCCAGCAGCCCGCAGGAGAGGGCCTCCTACGAGCAGTACTTC. V and J are TRBV9 and TRBJ2-7; possibly TRBD2 for D (5 bases). The germline V gene has CDR1 SGDLS and CDR2 YYNGEE. V was trimmed by 4 bases and J by 0 bases, leaving 14 bases between them. This CDR3 is built from 15 residues.

This clone qualifies as medium-sized. The chain couples TRBV7-2 to TRBJ2-7; 8 bases are shared with TRBD1. With V trimmed by 1 base and J by 3 bases, 11 bases remained unmatched. The CDR3 totals 17 residues. Germline assignment: CDR1 SGHTA and CDR2 FQGNSA. The chain's CDR3 is CASSLGRDRRDGYEQYF. The CDR3 DNA reads as TGTGCCAGCAGCTTAGGTAGGGACAGGCGAGATGGCTACGAGCAGTACTTC.